This is a list of T cell receptor beta chains from one sample in a study of vaccination effects on CD4 cells after COVID-19. No antigen is known for these receptors. Profiling relied on immunoSEQ multiplex PCR, and the TCRdb table lists in-frame clones only, not all of them. The repertoire consists of around 62,000 clones, with 74% occurring once and the leading ten covering about 2.2%. Sequenced material: CD4+ T cells from PBMCs cultured without peptide, taken after COVID-19 vaccination. The receptors stem from a human donor who received a COVID-19 vaccine. Both conserved end residues are trimmed from each CDR3. Fields, in order: CDR3 protein, V gene, D gene, J gene. A D gene is named only where the DNA matches it firmly.

CDR3: ASSDGTGSYNSPLH
V: TRBV5-1
D: TRBD1
J: TRBJ1-6

CDR3: ASSLGQADNEQF
V: TRBV5-6
D: NA
J: TRBJ2-1

CDR3: ASSSYSGAWETQY
V: TRBV7-2
D: TRBD2
J: TRBJ2-5

CDR3: ASSKEDEKLF
V: TRBV21-1
D: NA
J: TRBJ1-4

CDR3: ASSLQGNNQPQH
V: TRBV5-6
D: TRBD1
J: TRBJ1-5

CDR3: AGHSGNTEAF
V: TRBV6-5
D: NA
J: TRBJ1-1

CDR3: SASGQGIEKLF
V: TRBV20-1
D: NA
J: TRBJ1-4

CDR3: ASSQDGRQGNTEAF
V: TRBV4-3
D: TRBD1
J: TRBJ1-1

CDR3: ASSPGGSGNTIY
V: TRBV18
D: NA
J: TRBJ1-3

CDR3: ASNRDSNSNQPQH
V: TRBV2
D: TRBD1
J: TRBJ1-5

CDR3: ASRRVRTVYNEKLF
V: TRBV5-1
D: NA
J: TRBJ1-4

CDR3: ASSGEETQY
V: TRBV2
D: NA
J: TRBJ2-5

CDR3: ASSQGPLARYQETQY
V: TRBV3-1/TRBV3-2
D: NA
J: TRBJ2-5

CDR3: ASDRRSGNTIY
V: TRBV2
D: NA
J: TRBJ1-3

CDR3: ASSKTRGGGSYNEQF
V: TRBV11-3
D: TRBD2
J: TRBJ2-1

CDR3: ASSVTGGLDYTEAF
V: TRBV9
D: TRBD1
J: TRBJ1-1

CDR3: AWSTGRYNEQF
V: TRBV30
D: NA
J: TRBJ2-1

CDR3: ASSLASFSPLH
V: TRBV14
D: NA
J: TRBJ1-6

CDR3: ASSSQTGGYEQF
V: TRBV7-2
D: TRBD1
J: TRBJ2-1

CDR3: ASSRGSNEKLF
V: TRBV19
D: NA
J: TRBJ1-4

CDR3: ASSNPPSEAF
V: TRBV19
D: NA
J: TRBJ1-1

CDR3: AWNRGIQETQY
V: TRBV30
D: TRBD1
J: TRBJ2-5

CDR3: AWSTDGTGGNGYT
V: TRBV30
D: TRBD1
J: TRBJ1-2

CDR3: ASSPQGGGSPNQPQH
V: TRBV7-2
D: NA
J: TRBJ1-5

CDR3: ASSGTDGVWEKLF
V: TRBV9
D: NA
J: TRBJ1-4

CDR3: ASSLPGTLGETQY
V: TRBV7-9
D: NA
J: TRBJ2-5

CDR3: ASSTQGRISYNEQF
V: TRBV6-2/TRBV6-3
D: NA
J: TRBJ2-1

CDR3: ASSSRTLGGTDTQY
V: TRBV6-5
D: NA
J: TRBJ2-3

CDR3: ASSLDRSYGYT
V: TRBV7-2
D: NA
J: TRBJ1-2

CDR3: ASSLGGSTDTQY
V: TRBV28
D: TRBD2
J: TRBJ2-3

CDR3: ASSEGQNNVNEQF
V: TRBV6-4
D: TRBD1
J: TRBJ2-1

CDR3: ASSMGRNTEAF
V: TRBV19
D: NA
J: TRBJ1-1

CDR3: ASSELAGGIYEQF
V: TRBV25-1
D: TRBD2
J: TRBJ2-1

CDR3: ASSIEGARGYT
V: TRBV19
D: TRBD1
J: TRBJ1-2

CDR3: ASSSYGTGFTGELF
V: TRBV10-1
D: TRBD1
J: TRBJ2-2

CDR3: ASRLNEKLF
V: TRBV27
D: NA
J: TRBJ1-4

CDR3: ASSVGLSYYGYT
V: TRBV2
D: NA
J: TRBJ1-2

CDR3: ASSSPGIGTEAF
V: TRBV5-1
D: NA
J: TRBJ1-1

CDR3: ASRAGGTIYGYT
V: TRBV2
D: TRBD1
J: TRBJ1-2

CDR3: ASSSGGSGNTIY
V: TRBV18
D: NA
J: TRBJ1-3

CDR3: SARPQETQY
V: TRBV20-1
D: NA
J: TRBJ2-5

CDR3: ASSYSWGQLNTEAF
V: TRBV6-5
D: NA
J: TRBJ1-1

CDR3: AWSVRGEETQY
V: TRBV30
D: NA
J: TRBJ2-5

CDR3: ASSESSVSGTQY
V: TRBV2
D: NA
J: TRBJ2-5

CDR3: ASSSQTSGGINEQF
V: TRBV6-5
D: TRBD2
J: TRBJ2-1

CDR3: ASSVLNSGNTIY
V: TRBV6-4
D: NA
J: TRBJ1-3

CDR3: SVDGAGATDTQY
V: TRBV29-1
D: TRBD2
J: TRBJ2-3

CDR3: ATSRDMDNSPLH
V: TRBV15
D: NA
J: TRBJ1-6